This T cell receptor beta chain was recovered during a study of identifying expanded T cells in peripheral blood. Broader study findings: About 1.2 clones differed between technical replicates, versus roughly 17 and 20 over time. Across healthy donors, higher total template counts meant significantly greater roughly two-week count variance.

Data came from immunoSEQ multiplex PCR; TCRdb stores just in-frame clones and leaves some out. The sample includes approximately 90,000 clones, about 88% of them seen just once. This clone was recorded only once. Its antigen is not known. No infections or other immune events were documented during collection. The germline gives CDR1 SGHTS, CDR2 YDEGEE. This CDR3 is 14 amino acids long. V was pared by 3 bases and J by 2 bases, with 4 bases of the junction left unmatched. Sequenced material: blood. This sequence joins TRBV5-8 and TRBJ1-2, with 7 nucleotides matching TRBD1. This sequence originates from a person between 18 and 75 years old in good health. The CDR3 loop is CASSSRGQNYGYTF. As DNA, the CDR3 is TGTGCCAGCAGCTCCCGGGGACAGAACTATGGCTACACCTTC.